One sample yielded the 10 T cell receptor beta chains listed below, sequenced in a study of blood T cell repertoires in COVID-19. Sequenced by immunoSEQ multiplex PCR; TCRdb stores in-frame clones only, minus some. The sample includes roughly 340,000 clones, around 89% seen only once; the top ten take approximately 3%. Source material: peripheral blood. Receptors were obtained from a woman aged 25 to 39 with COVID-19, enrolled during active disease.

The chain is built from TRBV2 and TRBJ1-4, with D unresolved. Germline CDR1 SNHLY, CDR2 FYNNEI. Trimming stripped 4 bases from V and 5 bases from J, with 14 bases between. CDR3 length equals 15 residues. The CDR3 region is CASSGEGQRNEKLFF. The CDR3 nucleotides read TGTGCCAGCAGTGGTGAGGGCCAGAGGAATGAAAAACTGTTTTTT. The entire variable domain, with the rest obtained from reference TRBV2 and TRBJ1-4, is as follows: EPEVTQTPSHQVTQMGQEVILRCVPISNHLYFYWYRQILGQKVEFLVSFYNNEISEKSEIFDDQFSVERPDGSNFTLKIRSTKLEDSAMYFCASSGEGQRNEKLFFGSGTQLSVL.

This chain links TRBV4-1 with TRBJ1-2; 7 bases align to TRBD1. Germline assignment: CDR1 MGHRA and CDR2 YSYEKL. J lost 5 bases, V lost 0 bases, and 6 bases had no gene match. The CDR3 is made up of 15 amino acids. CDR3 region: CASSQEGPGGYGYTF. DNA of the CDR3: TGCGCCAGCAGCCAAGAGGGTCCAGGGGGATATGGCTACACCTTC.

The V gene is TRBV3-1 (or the pseudogene TRBV3-2), the J gene TRBJ2-3; maybe TRBD2 (7 bases). V dropped 4 bases and J dropped 3 bases, with 17 bases sitting between them. From germline, CDR1 is LGHDT and CDR2 YNNKEL (reference sequence). CDR3 length equals 16 residues. This chain's CDR3 is CASSRPLGGGTDTQYF. CDR3 in DNA: TGTGCCAGCAGCCGACCTTTAGGGGGGGGGACAGATACGCAGTATTTT.

The chain links TRBV10-3 to TRBJ1-2; 7 bases are shared with TRBD1. The CDR3 runs to 15 residues. Trimming took 6 bases from V and 4 from J; bases not matched to a gene: 11. Germline V gene sequence: CDR1 ENHRY, CDR2 SYGVKD. CDR3: CAIRGGQEGGYGYTF. CDR3 sequence (DNA): TGTGCCATCAGAGGTGGACAGGAGGGGGGCTATGGCTACACCTTC.

The count of this clone is one. The chain recombines TRBV13 with TRBJ2-3; TRBD2 is a possible D gene (5 bases). V gave up 3 bases and J gave up 0 bases, with 16 bases separating them. Germline V gives CDR1 PRHDT, CDR2 FYEKMQ (reference sequence). This CDR3 is built from 17 residues. The DNA of the CDR3 is TGTGCCAGCAGCTTTATGACGGACTTGAGGAGCACAGATACGCAGTATTTT. Translating gives CASSFMTDLRSTDTQYF.

This chain uses TRBV19 with TRBJ1-1, with D unresolved. CDR1 LNHDA and CDR2 SQIVND come from the germline V gene (reference sequence). Trimming shortened V by 7 bases and J by 8 bases, and 23 bases separated the two germline ends. This CDR3 region has 15 residues. This chain's CDR3 is CASTPIPPARPEAFF. The CDR3 region has the DNA TGTGCCAGTACCCCAATACCCCCCGCCAGGCCCGAAGCTTTCTTT.

The rearrangement uses TRBV7-2 and TRBJ2-1; TRBD2 matches at 7 bases. The junction had 6 bases not matched to a gene; V was cut back by 6 bases and J by 1 base. CDR3 length: 15 amino acids. Germline V lookup: CDR1 SGHTA, CDR2 FQGNSA. The CDR3 nucleotides read TGTGCCAGCAGGCCAGCGGGAAGGTCCTACAATGAGCAGTTCTTC. It is translated as CASRPAGRSYNEQFF.

The rearrangement joins TRBV28 to TRBJ2-2, with 8 nucleotides matching TRBD1. The CDR3 spans 15 residues. V shed 6 bases and J 0 bases; nucleotides not matched to a gene: 3. Per the germline V gene, CDR1 is MDHEN and CDR2 is SYDVKM. CDR3 sequence (DNA): TGTGCCAGCAGCCAGACAGGGGCGAACACCGGGGAGCTGTTTTTT. Amino acid sequence: CASSQTGANTGELFF.

This clone was counted a few times. The chain employs TRBV28 and TRBJ1-6, with 7 positions matching TRBD1. V dropped 5 bases and J dropped 2; count of bases not matched to a gene: 18. The CDR3 sequence is 20 residues long. From germline, CDR1 is MDHEN and CDR2 SYDVKM. Here the CDR3 DNA reads TGTGCCAGCAGTCTTTCCCATATCGGACAGGTGGGGGCCTATAATTCACCCCTCCACTTT. Translating it yields CASSLSHIGQVGAYNSPLHF.

This clone has just one count. The V and J genes are TRBV9 and TRBJ2-1; 7 bases fit TRBD2. CDR1 SGDLS and CDR2 YYNGEE come from the germline V gene. The junction had 10 bases not matched to a gene; V was cut back by 0 bases and J by 7 bases. The CDR3 length is 16 residues. The CDR3 coding sequence is TGTGCCAGCAGCGTAGATGGAGCGGGACGGTTAAATGAGCAGTTCTTC. Translation gives CASSVDGAGRLNEQFF.